This TCR beta chain was observed in a study of blood T cell repertoires in COVID-19. The table came from immunoSEQ multiplex PCR; TCRdb's copy has only in-frame clones and leaves some out. The sample lists a few hundred thousand clones; approximately 92% were seen once. Trimming removed 6 bases from V and 2 bases from J, with 11 bases in between. The CDR3 has 14 residues. The V gene's germline CDR1 is MNHEY and CDR2 SVGAGI. Those who participated ranged in age from roughly 18 to 90 years and resided in about two dozen US areas. Participants were placed into cohorts based on the clinical history they reported.

The genes are TRBV6-5 and TRBJ1-5; tentatively, D is TRBD1 (6 bases). The clonotype comes from a woman younger than 35 in a cohort exposed to, infected with or recovered from COVID-19 (not recorded which). Source material: PBMCs or T cells enriched from blood (not recorded which). The DNA of the CDR3 is TGTGCCAGCAGCCGCGGACAGCGCAATCAGCCCCAGCATTTT. Protein: CASSRGQRNQPQHF.